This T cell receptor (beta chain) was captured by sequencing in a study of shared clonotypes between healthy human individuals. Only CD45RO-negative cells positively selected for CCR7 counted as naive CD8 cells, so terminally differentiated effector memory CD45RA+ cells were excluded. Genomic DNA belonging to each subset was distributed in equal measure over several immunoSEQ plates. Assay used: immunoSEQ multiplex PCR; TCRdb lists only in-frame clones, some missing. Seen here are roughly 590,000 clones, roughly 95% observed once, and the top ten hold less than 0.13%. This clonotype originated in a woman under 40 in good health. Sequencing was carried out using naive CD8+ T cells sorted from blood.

CDR3 DNA: TGTGCCAGCAGCTCGCCCGCGGGAGAAGATACGCAGTATTTT. It yields the protein CASSSPAGEDTQYF. This rearrangement joins TRBV7-9 to TRBJ2-3; 7 nucleotides agree with TRBD2. Germline V CDR1 and CDR2: SEHNR, FQNEAQ (reference sequence). The CDR3 is made up of 14 amino acids. J gave up 5 bases and V 4 bases, and 6 bases lay outside the gene matches.